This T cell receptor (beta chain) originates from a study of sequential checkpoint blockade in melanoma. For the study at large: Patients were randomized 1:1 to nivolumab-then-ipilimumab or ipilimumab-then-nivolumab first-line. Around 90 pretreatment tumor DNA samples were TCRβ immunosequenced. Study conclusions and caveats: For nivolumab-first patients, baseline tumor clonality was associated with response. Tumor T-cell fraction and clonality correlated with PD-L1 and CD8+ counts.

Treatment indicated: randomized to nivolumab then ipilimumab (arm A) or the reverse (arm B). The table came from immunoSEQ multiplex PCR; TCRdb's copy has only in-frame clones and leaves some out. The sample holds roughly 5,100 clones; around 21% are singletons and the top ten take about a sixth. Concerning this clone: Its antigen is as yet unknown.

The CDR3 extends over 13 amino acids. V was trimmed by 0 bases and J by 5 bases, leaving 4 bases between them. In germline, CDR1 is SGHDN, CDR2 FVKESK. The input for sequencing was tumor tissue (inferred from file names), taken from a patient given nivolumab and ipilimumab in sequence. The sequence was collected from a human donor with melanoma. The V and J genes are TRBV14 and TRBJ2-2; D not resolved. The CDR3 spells CASSQDSTGELFF. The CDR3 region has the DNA TGTGCCAGCAGCCAAGATTCTACCGGGGAGCTGTTTTTT.